A selection of T cell receptor beta chains follows, all from one sample in a study of T cell responses to AZD1222 COVID-19 vaccine. The data were produced by immunoSEQ multiplex PCR, yet TCRdb's version contains in-frame clones alone and is incomplete. The table shows over 150,000 clones, with 94% occurring only once. Here the sequenced sample was peripheral blood, taken 28 days after the second AZD1222 dose. The receptors here all came from an adult who received the AZD1222 COVID-19 vaccine. Both conserved end residues are part of each CDR3. The order of the fields is clone size, V gene, D gene, J gene, CDR3 DNA, CDR3 protein. A D gene is named only where the DNA matches it firmly. A clone size is listed for some rows: how often the clone was seen (once, few, many), or a class if it is expanded.

>.|TRBV28|TRBD1|TRBJ1-3
TGTGCCAGCAGGGATTGGAGACAGGGGGGCGGAAACACCATATATTTT
CASRDWRQGGGNTIYF
>.|TRBV3-1/TRBV3-2|.|TRBJ2-2
TGTGCCAGCAGCCAAGAAGGGAACACCGGGGAGCTGTTTTTT
CASSQEGNTGELFF
>.|TRBV4-1|.|TRBJ2-2
TGCGCCAGCAGCCACAGAATCGGGATTTACACCGGGGAGCTGTTTTTT
CASSHRIGIYTGELFF
>.|TRBV2|TRBD1|TRBJ2-1
TGTGCCAGCAGTGCCTCGGAGACCGGGACAGGGACTTACAATGAGCAGTTCTTC
CASSASETGTGTYNEQFF
>once|TRBV12-3/TRBV12-4|.|TRBJ1-6
TGTGCCAGCACGGACAGAAGAATTTCACCCCTCCACTTT
CASTDRRISPLHF
>.|TRBV5-1|TRBD1|TRBJ1-4
TGCGCCAGCAGCAAAGAATCCAGACAGGGGGATGGAAAACTGTTTTTT
CASSKESRQGDGKLFF
>once|TRBV27|.|TRBJ1-1
TGTGCCAGCAGTGACGCGAACACTGAAGCTTTCTTT
CASSDANTEAFF
>.|TRBV19|TRBD2|TRBJ2-1
TGTGCCAGTAGTTCGAGACTAGCGGGAGGGCCGATTGCGCAGTTCTTC
CASSSRLAGGPIAQFF
>.|TRBV4-1|.|TRBJ2-1
TGCGCCAGCAGCCAATTTGGTCTAGCGATCGACAATGAGCAGTTCTTC
CASSQFGLAIDNEQFF
>.|TRBV5-5|.|TRBJ1-2
TGTGCCAGCAGCTTACAGGGTGTCTATGGCTACACCTTC
CASSLQGVYGYTF
>.|TRBV18|.|TRBJ2-1
TGTGCCAGCTCACCGACCGAACCCTACAATGAGCAGTTCTTC
CASSPTEPYNEQFF
>.|TRBV27|.|TRBJ1-6
TGTGCCAGCACCTCTATTACCTATAATTCACCCCTCCACTTT
CASTSITYNSPLHF
>.|TRBV27|.|TRBJ2-1
TGTGCCAGCGGATACACCAGAAATGAGCAGTTCTTC
CASGYTRNEQFF
>.|TRBV2|.|TRBJ1-5
TGTGCCAGCAGTGAATACGTCGGGCCCCTCAGCAATCAGCCCCAGCATTTT
CASSEYVGPLSNQPQHF
>.|TRBV7-3|.|TRBJ2-5
TGTGCCAGCAGCTTAGGGATTCTAGAGACCCAGTACTTC
CASSLGILETQYF
>.|TRBV7-9|TRBD2|TRBJ2-3
TGTGCCAGCAGCTTAGTTATACTAGCGGGGGGGATCAGCACAGATACGCAGTATTTT
CASSLVILAGGISTDTQYF
>.|TRBV11-3|.|TRBJ2-2
TGTGCCAGCACCTCCCAGGGCGGGGAGCTGTTTTTT
CASTSQGGELFF
>.|TRBV27|.|TRBJ1-5
TGTGCCAGCAGTACCGAACAGCGTTCCAATCAGCCCCAGCATTTT
CASSTEQRSNQPQHF
>.|TRBV7-2|.|TRBJ2-4
TGTGCCAGCAGTCCTCTCCTAGCCAAAAACATTCAGTACTTC
CASSPLLAKNIQYF
>.|TRBV6-5|.|TRBJ1-2
TGTGCCAGCAGTTACAAGGGTACTGGAGATGGCTACACCTTC
CASSYKGTGDGYTF
>.|TRBV30|TRBD1|TRBJ1-2
TGTGCCTGGAGTGTACCCCGACGGACAGGGGCCGGCTATGGCTACACCTTC
CAWSVPRRTGAGYGYTF
>.|TRBV29-1|TRBD1|TRBJ1-2
TGCAGCGTGTTAGGGACAGGGACTAGCTATGGCTACACCTTC
CSVLGTGTSYGYTF
>.|TRBV28|TRBD1|TRBJ1-1
TGTGCCAGCAGTATATCGACAGGGAGGAACACTGAAGCTTTCTTT
CASSISTGRNTEAFF
>once|TRBV5-6|.|TRBJ2-3
TGTGCCAGCCGATTAGCCCCCATTGGCACAGATACGCAGTATTTT
CASRLAPIGTDTQYF
>.|TRBV4-3|.|TRBJ1-2
TGCGCCAGCAGCCTCTCGACGGTCTATGGCTACACCTTC
CASSLSTVYGYTF
>.|TRBV5-6|.|TRBJ2-7
TGTGCCAGCAGTAGGACCACATTCTACGAGCAGTACTTC
CASSRTTFYEQYF
>.|TRBV5-1|TRBD2|TRBJ2-2
TGCGCCAGCAGCTTGGCAGCGGGAGGCACCGGGGAGCTGTTTTTT
CASSLAAGGTGELFF
>.|TRBV3-1/TRBV3-2|.|TRBJ1-1
TGTGCCAGCAGCCCCTCCCTAGGTGGAAGGGCTTTCTTT
CASSPSLGGRAFF
>.|TRBV6-4|TRBD1|TRBJ2-3
TGTGCCAGCAGCGGGACAGGGGGCACAGATACGCAGTATTTT
CASSGTGGTDTQYF
>.|TRBV6-5|.|TRBJ1-2
TGTGCCAGCAGGTGGGCCTTAGAACTCTTTACCTTC
CASRWALELFTF
>.|TRBV29-1|.|TRBJ1-1
TGCAGCGTTGCTAAGGGAGGTACTGAAGCTTTCTTT
CSVAKGGTEAFF
>.|TRBV6-4|.|TRBJ2-3
TGTGCCAGCAGTGTGGCGGACACAGATACGCAGTATTTT
CASSVADTDTQYF
>.|TRBV3-1/TRBV3-2|.|TRBJ1-2
TGTGCCAGCAGCCAGTGGGGTGGCTACACCTTC
CASSQWGGYTF
>.|TRBV7-2|.|TRBJ2-2
TGTGCCAGCAGCTTATTTACTCGGTGGCGTAACACCGGGGAGCTGTTTTTT
CASSLFTRWRNTGELFF
>.|TRBV19|.|TRBJ2-1
TGTGCCAGTAGTATAGCCCGTGAGCAGTTCTTC
CASSIAREQFF
>.|TRBV28|TRBD1|TRBJ1-6
TGTGCCAGCAGTATCCAGGGACAGACCCATAATTCACCCCTCCACTTT
CASSIQGQTHNSPLHF
>.|TRBV5-4|.|TRBJ1-2
TGTGCCAGCAGCTTAGTTCGAGGGGCTCGTCATGGCTACACCTTC
CASSLVRGARHGYTF
>.|TRBV18|TRBD1|TRBJ2-7
TGTGCCAGCTCGCCGGGACAGGGGGTTTCCTACGAGCAGTACTTC
CASSPGQGVSYEQYF
>.|TRBV7-8|TRBD1|TRBJ1-3
TGTGCCAGCAGCCGAAGCAGAGACAGGGCGTCCTCTGGAAACACCATATATTTT
CASSRSRDRASSGNTIYF
>.|TRBV4-1|.|TRBJ1-1
TGCGCCAGCAGCCAATCCGGGAGCGCTGAAGCTTTCTTT
CASSQSGSAEAFF
>.|TRBV11-2|.|TRBJ2-7
TGTGCCAGCAGCTACCGCCCCACAGGGAGGTTGGCCGAGCAGTACTTC
CASSYRPTGRLAEQYF
>.|TRBV5-1|TRBD1|TRBJ2-3
TGCGCCAGCAGCTCCCAGGGGGCGGGCACAGATACGCAGTATTTT
CASSSQGAGTDTQYF
>.|TRBV7-3|.|TRBJ2-6
TGTGCCAGCAGCGTACAGGGCACTGGGGCCAACGTCCTGACTTTC
CASSVQGTGANVLTF
>.|TRBV19|TRBD1|TRBJ1-1
TGTGCCAGTAGTATCGGACAGGGGACGAACACTGAAGCTTTCTTT
CASSIGQGTNTEAFF
>once|TRBV6-2/TRBV6-3|.|TRBJ1-6
TGTGCCAGCAGTTTCAGGGACAATTCACCCCTCCACTTT
CASSFRDNSPLHF